This entry describes one TCR beta chain. The target antigen is unknown. The data originate from a study of cytomegalovirus exposure and HLA in healthy donors. Study-wide context: Most genotyped donors, 75% to 85% of around 370, had Caucasian-associated genetic ancestry.

The PCR had 60 Vbeta and 13 Jbeta primers. Profiled with immunoSEQ multiplex PCR; TCRdb holds only in-frame clones, not every one. The sample has approximately 100,000 clones; 65% to 90% are singletons. Study observations and caveats: Clonal expansion was found to be greater in HLA-associated TCR beta chains than in equally common others in a later analysis. For most TCR beta V segments, an earlier analysis put the productive rate at about 90% or about 30% of the time.

CDR1 is SEHNR, CDR2 FQNEAQ, per germline (reference sequence). The CDR3 is 12 residues long. This receptor was taken from a woman in her 30s in good health and CMV-seronegative. The rearrangement uses TRBV7-9 and TRBJ2-7; a possible D gene is TRBD1 (6 bases). The specimen was PBMCs. CDR3 DNA: TGTTCCACCAACAGGGTCTCCTACGAGCAGTACTTC. Translating it yields CSTNRVSYEQYF.